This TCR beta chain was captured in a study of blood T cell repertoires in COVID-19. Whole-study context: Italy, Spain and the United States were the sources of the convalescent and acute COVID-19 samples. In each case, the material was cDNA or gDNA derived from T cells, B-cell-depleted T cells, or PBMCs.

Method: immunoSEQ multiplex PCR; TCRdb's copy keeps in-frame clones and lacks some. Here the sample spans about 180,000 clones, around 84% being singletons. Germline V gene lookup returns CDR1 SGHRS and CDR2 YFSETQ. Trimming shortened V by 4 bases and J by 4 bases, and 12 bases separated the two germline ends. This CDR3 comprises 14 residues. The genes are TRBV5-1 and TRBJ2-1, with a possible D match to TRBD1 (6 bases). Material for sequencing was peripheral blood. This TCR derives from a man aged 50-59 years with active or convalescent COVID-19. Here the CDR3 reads CASSAGTPYNEQFF. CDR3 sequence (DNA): TGCGCCAGCAGCGCTGGGACACCTTACAATGAGCAGTTCTTC.